One sample yielded the 27 T cell receptor beta chains listed below, sequenced in a study of regulatory T cells in long-lasting Graves disease. Sample time point: newly diagnosed GD, antithyroid drugs for less than 3 months. PBMCs were the source of the RNA used for TCR sequencing. HTBI primers from iRepertoire and Arm-PCR of CDR3 regions yielded the TCR beta libraries. MiXCR was run by TCRdb on the multiplex PCR reads, yielding one entry per CDR3 protein. The sample has some 370,000 distinct CDR3 sequences, about 11% seen once. This sample also appeared in a second study, on T cells in Graves' hyperthyroidism and ophthalmopathy.

Sample: peripheral blood mononuclear cells (PBMCs), taken at new diagnosis, from a patient treated with antithyroid drugs. Receptors originate from a woman younger than 35 with Graves disease.

A note on this clonotype: A read error is possible here, since a much larger clone lies one base away. The chain employs TRBV2 and TRBJ1-3, with TRBD1 identical over 7 bases. The germline V gene has CDR1 SNHLY and CDR2 FYNNEI. Unmatched junction bases numbered 10, after V lost 5 bases and J lost 3 bases. This CDR3 is 16 amino acids long. CDR3 nucleotides: TGTGCCAGCAGTCCGGACAGGAGTGAATATGGAAACACCATATATTTT. Translating it yields CASSPDRSEYGNTIYF.

In its sample, this clonotype was seen many times. The chain couples TRBV18 to TRBJ2-1; no clear D gene. The CDR3 spans 11 residues. Trimming stripped 3 bases from V and 15 bases from J, with 12 bases between. CDR1 and CDR2 from the germline V gene are KGHSH and LQKENI. CDR3 DNA sequence: TGTGCCAGCTCACCGGGTGGATCTTGGTTCTTC. Encoded protein: CASSPGGSWFF.

This clonotype was seen repeatedly, ten times or more. V is TRBV20-1 and J is TRBJ1-3; the D gene is possibly TRBD1 (5 bases). V lost 2 bases, J lost 3 bases, and 14 bases lay in between. The CDR3 spans 15 residues. Germline CDR1 DFQATT, CDR2 SNEGSKA (reference sequence). The CDR3 bases are TGCAGTGCTAGACGGCAGGGAGGCTATGGAAACACCATATATTTT. It encodes CSARRQGGYGNTIYF.

This clonotype was detected ten times or more. The J gene is TRBJ2-3, the V gene TRBV11-2; 7 bases map to TRBD2. The CDR3 extends over 13 amino acids. Germline CDR1 is SGHAT and CDR2 is FQNNGV. With V trimmed by 3 bases and J by 5 bases, 2 bases remained unmatched. The CDR3 sequence is CASSFRGEDTQYF. CDR3 nucleotide sequence: TGTGCCAGCAGCTTCCGGGGGGAAGATACGCAGTATTTT.

This clonotype was counted at least ten times. The chain employs TRBV12-3 or TRBV12-4 and TRBJ1-6; D gene uncertain. The CDR3 runs 14 residues. V was clipped by 6 bases and J by 9 bases, with 15 bases between them. CDR3 sequence reads: CASRVVGRRSPLHF. DNA of the CDR3: TGTGCCAGCAGGGTCGTGGGTCGTCGTTCACCCCTCCACTTT.

There are many counts of this clonotype. The J gene is TRBJ2-1, the V gene TRBV7-9; 14 bases align to TRBD2. Germline CDR1 reads SEHNR; CDR2 reads FQNEAQ (reference sequence). Trimming cost V 4 bases and J 7 bases; bases outside gene matches: 18. The length of the CDR3 is 20 residues. The CDR3 nucleotides are TGTGCCAGCAGCTCAAACCCGATAGTTGTGACTAGCGGGGGGGGGAATGAGCAGTTCTTC. Its protein is CASSSNPIVVTSGGGNEQFF.

This clonotype was detected ten times or more. The V call is TRBV20-1, the J call TRBJ2-7; 8 bases fit TRBD2. Trimming took 7 bases from V and 2 from J; bases not matched to a gene: 4. The CDR3 consists of 12 residues. Per the germline V gene, CDR1 is DFQATT and CDR2 is SNEGSKA (reference sequence). The chain's CDR3 is CSVSGTAYEQYF. CDR3 in DNA: TGCAGTGTTAGCGGGACCGCCTACGAGCAGTACTTC.

This clonotype was seen at least ten times. The chain couples TRBV12-3 or TRBV12-4 to TRBJ2-2, with D possibly being TRBD1 (5 bases). Trimming removed 5 bases from V and 6 bases from J, with 16 bases in between. The CDR3 runs to 15 residues. The CDR3 region has the DNA TGTGCCAGCAGTAACCAGGGTCCACCTGCCGGGGAGCTGTTTTTT. The encoded protein is CASSNQGPPAGELFF.

This clonotype was seen at least ten times. The chain carries TRBV6-2 or TRBV6-3 and TRBJ2-7; D unclear. CDR1 is MNHEY, CDR2 SVGEGT, per germline. The CDR3 consists of 13 residues. Between the trimmed V and J ends, which lost 2 bases and 4 bases, there was a span of 9 bases. For the CDR3, the DNA is TGTGCCAGCAGTTACGGCCCTGGGTACGAGCAGTACGTC. This gives the protein CASSYGPGYEQYV.

The sample holds many counts of this clonotype. This chain joins TRBV12-3 or TRBV12-4 and TRBJ2-6; the D gene is possibly TRBD2 (6 bases). The CDR3 is made up of 17 amino acids. Trimming pared 5 bases from V and 2 bases from J, leaving 16 bases between. This chain's CDR3 is CASSLFRGSTGANVLTF. The CDR3 nucleotides read TGTGCCAGCAGTCTCTTCCGGGGGAGCACTGGGGCCAACGTCCTGACTTTC.

In this sample, this clonotype turned up many times. The J gene is TRBJ2-7, the V gene TRBV18; no clear D gene. Germline CDR1 reads KGHSH; CDR2 reads LQKENI. Trimming cost V 2 bases and J 2 bases, with 7 bases left between them. The CDR3 is made up of 13 amino acids. CDR3 sequence: CASSPADTYEQYV. CDR3 DNA: TGTGCCAGCTCACCAGCAGACACCTACGAGCAGTACGTC.

The sample holds many counts of this clonotype. V gene TRBV6-1 combines with J gene TRBJ1-1; D perhaps matches TRBD1 (5 bases). Trimming took 2 bases from V and 4 from J, leaving 17 bases between them. Germline V gives CDR1 MNHNS, CDR2 SASEGT. The CDR3 runs to 16 residues. The CDR3: CASSESGMQGGTEAFF. The CDR3 DNA reads as TGTGCCAGCAGTGAATCAGGGATGCAGGGTGGCACTGAAGCTTTCTTT.

This clonotype was detected a few times. The CDR3 loop is CASSQGGLGAWNTEAFF. As DNA, the CDR3 is TGCGCCAGCAGCCAGGGAGGGTTGGGAGCGTGGAACACTGAAGCTTTCTTT. The chain combines TRBV4-1 with TRBJ1-1; D remains ambiguous. CDR1 and CDR2 from the germline V gene are MGHRA and YSYEKL. Trimming pared 3 bases from V and 1 base from J, leaving 18 bases between. The length of the CDR3 is 17 residues.

This clonotype was observed many times. This chain joins TRBV7-6 and TRBJ1-1; D ambiguous. Between the trimmed V and J ends, which lost 1 base and 1 base, there was a span of 10 bases. Germline V CDR1 and CDR2: SGHVS, FNYEAQ. CDR3 length: 15 residues. The CDR3 DNA is TGTGCCAGCAGCTTAGATCGTGGTTGGAACACTGAAGCTTTCTTT. The encoded protein is CASSLDRGWNTEAFF.

This clonotype has more than one count but fewer than ten. J is TRBJ2-7 and V is TRBV6-1; D perhaps matches TRBD1 (5 bases). Germline values: CDR1 MNHNS, CDR2 SASEGT. The V gene lost 7 bases and the J gene lost 7 bases, with 17 bases spanning the gap. This CDR3 has 13 amino acids. CDR3 nucleotide sequence: TGTGCCAGCACCAAACCGGACAAGGCGGAGCAGTACTTC. It codes for CASTKPDKAEQYF.

There are many counts of this clonotype. The chain links TRBV7-3 to TRBJ2-1; 7 bases are a match to TRBD2. The CDR3 runs 15 residues. Germline assignment: CDR1 SGHTA and CDR2 FQGTGA. With 4 bases clipped from V and 2 bases from J, the junction kept 5 bases outside the gene matches. The CDR3 is CASSSLASPYNEQFF. CDR3 bases: TGTGCCAGCAGCTCACTAGCGTCACCCTACAATGAGCAGTTCTTC.

This clonotype was recorded many times. The rearrangement uses TRBV6-2 or TRBV6-3 and TRBJ2-1; D gene unclear. The CDR3 contains 13 residues. CDR1 is MNHEY and CDR2 is SVGEGT in the germline V gene. V was trimmed by 4 bases and J by 4 bases, leaving 8 bases between them. DNA of the CDR3: TGTGCCAGCAGTTTCCCCCTTTACAATGAGCAGTTCTTC. It translates to CASSFPLYNEQFF.

This clonotype was seen ten or more times. The chain carries TRBV7-2 and TRBJ2-7, with D possibly being TRBD2 (5 bases). There are 15 residues in the CDR3. V was clipped by 5 bases and J by 4 bases, with 18 bases between them. CDR1 and CDR2 (germline): SGHTA, FQGNSA. CDR3 coding DNA: TGTGCCAGCAGCCGGGGATCCGGCTTTCCGTACGAGCAGTACTTC. This codes for CASSRGSGFPYEQYF.

On this clonotype itself: One base away lies a much larger clone, so this may be a sequencing read error. The chain is built from TRBV6-5 and TRBJ2-1; D is unresolved. Germline-derived CDR1 and CDR2 are MNHEY and SVGAGI. There are 15 residues in the CDR3. CDR3 protein: CASNYSYYSYNEQFF. For the CDR3, the DNA is TGTGCCAGCAATTACTCGTATTACTCCTACAATGAGCAGTTCTTC.

V gene TRBV10-3 combines with J gene TRBJ2-5; 8 bases match TRBD1. The V gene end was trimmed by 4 bases and the J gene end by 1 base; junction bases not matched to a gene: 11. The CDR3 length is 17 residues. From germline, CDR1 is ENHRY and CDR2 SYGVKD. The CDR3 region is CAISGAPGQVVQETQYF. Written as DNA, the CDR3 is TGTGCCATCAGTGGAGCCCCGGGACAGGTGGTCCAAGAGACCCAGTACTTC.

This clonotype appeared a single time. V is TRBV4-3 and J is TRBJ2-6, with no clear D. Germline CDR1 reads LGHNA; CDR2 reads YSLEER. The CDR3 length is 19 residues. The V end was cut by 0 bases, the J end by 5 bases, with 20 bases between. CDR3 amino acids: CASSQDSGPGGLRANVLTF. CDR3 nucleotides: TGCGCCAGCAGCCAAGATAGTGGTCCAGGTGGGCTTAGGGCCAACGTCCTGACTTTC.

This clonotype was observed at least ten times. This chain uses TRBV7-3 with TRBJ2-5, with TRBD1 matching over 8 bases. Germline assignment: CDR1 SGHTA and CDR2 FQGTGA. J gave up 1 base and V 0 bases, and 4 bases lay outside the gene matches. This CDR3 is built from 16 residues. This CDR3 reads CASSLTRTGIQETQYF. The CDR3 region has the DNA TGTGCCAGCAGCTTAACCCGGACAGGGATCCAAGAGACCCAGTACTTC.

This clonotype has ten or more counts. The chain is built from TRBV10-3 and TRBJ1-4; D is undetermined. Between the trimmed V and J ends, which lost 5 bases and 3 bases, there was a span of 13 bases. The CDR3 contains 15 residues. Germline CDR1 is ENHRY and CDR2 is SYGVKD. In nucleotides, the CDR3 is TGTGCCATCAGTCCAGACCGGAGGGCTAATGAAAAACTGTTTTTT. Amino acid sequence: CAISPDRRANEKLFF.

This clonotype came up a few times. The CDR3 region is CASSQELLAGYATGELFF. The DNA of the CDR3 is TGTGCCAGCAGCCAAGAATTGCTAGCGGGATATGCTACCGGGGAGCTGTTTTTT. This rearrangement joins TRBV4-2 to TRBJ2-2; 9 nucleotides line up with TRBD2. The CDR3 sequence is 18 residues long. CDR1 LGHNA and CDR2 YNFKEQ come from the germline V gene. Trimming removed 0 bases from V and 5 bases from J; junction bases left unmatched: 10.

The rearrangement uses TRBV2 and TRBJ1-1, with D maybe TRBD1 (6 bases). The CDR3 is 15 residues long. CDR1 SNHLY and CDR2 FYNNEI come from the germline V gene. Trimming took off 6 bases at V and 4 bases at J, with 18 bases between the two ends. CDR3 nucleotide sequence: TGTGCCAGCAGCCCCCCGGGACACGTGAGCACTGAAGCTTTCTTT. Residues: CASSPPGHVSTEAFF.

This clonotype has a count of ten or more. The chain joins TRBV20-1 to TRBJ1-5; 7 nucleotides agree with TRBD1. Germline V lookup: CDR1 DFQATT, CDR2 SNEGSKA (reference sequence). The CDR3 runs 14 residues. The junction had 7 bases not matched to a gene; V was cut back by 2 bases and J by 6 bases. The CDR3: CSARHRGDSQPQHF. The CDR3, as DNA: TGCAGTGCTAGACACAGGGGTGATTCTCAGCCCCAGCATTTT.

V usage is TRBV12-3 or TRBV12-4 and J usage is TRBJ2-3; D possibly corresponds to TRBD1 (6 bases). This CDR3 has 15 amino acids. V lost 1 base, J lost 3 bases, and 11 bases lay in between. The CDR3 nucleotides are TGTGCCAGCAGTTTAGACAGGGTTGGGACAGATACGCAGTATTTT. This codes for CASSLDRVGTDTQYF.